The 2 T cell receptor beta chains listed next were all sequenced from one sample in a study of memory CD4+ T cells and cytomegalovirus serostatus. TCRdb's table, derived via immunoSEQ multiplex PCR, lists solely in-frame clones and lacks some. The sample has just under 95,000 clones; over 70% are singletons. The sort gate was single viable CD3+CD4+CD8-CD45RO+ cells for memory CD4+ T cells. Sequencing used memory CD4+ T cells from blood. These receptors all come from an adult in good health and CMV-seropositive.

This clone has only one observation. The chain is built from TRBV4-1 and TRBJ2-5; 9 nucleotides align to TRBD2. The CDR3 sequence is 15 residues long. J lost 4 bases, V lost 5 bases, and 8 bases had no gene match. Germline CDR1 and CDR2: MGHRA and YSYEKL. The CDR3 loop reads CASSSTEAGGETQYF. The CDR3 DNA is TGCGCCAGCAGCTCTACCGAAGCGGGAGGAGAGACCCAGTACTTC.

The chain links TRBV21-1 to TRBJ2-1; the DNA was not used to check the table's D call, TRBD2. TRBV21-1 counts as a pseudogene. The CDR3 length is 16 residues. CDR3 loop: CASSTRLAGGPNEQFF. The CDR3 DNA is TGTGCCAGCAGCACCCGACTAGCGGGAGGGCCTAATGAGCAGTTCTTC.